This is a list of T cell receptor beta chains from one sample in a study of early T cells in non-severe SARS-CoV-2 infection. TCRdb reprocessed the 5' RACE reads with MiXCR, giving one entry per CDR3 protein. This sample has approximately 47,000 distinct CDR3 sequences, with around 10% found just once. The starting material was whole blood, obtained at baseline. Receptor source: an adult who was a healthcare worker with PCR-confirmed SARS-CoV-2 infection or an uninfected control (not recorded which). The CDR3 runs from the conserved cysteine through the conserved F or W.

length: 15; J: TRBJ2-5; V: TRBV18; CDR3: CASSFGTSAKETQYF
length: 14; J: TRBJ2-3; V: TRBV12-3/TRBV12-4; CDR3: CASSVTFITDTQYF
length: 14; J: TRBJ2-3; V: TRBV20-1; CDR3: CSASKAGESDTQYF
length: 14; J: TRBJ1-3; V: TRBV10-3; CDR3: CAIRGESSGNTIYF
length: 15; J: TRBJ2-7; V: TRBV11-2; CDR3: CASSQTSGSAYEQYF
length: 15; J: TRBJ1-4; V: TRBV6-1; CDR3: CASSIPGQPNEKLFF
length: 16; J: TRBJ2-2; V: TRBV28; CDR3: CASYPAGHQNTGELFF
length: 14; J: TRBJ2-1; V: TRBV5-8; CDR3: CASLTGSSYNEQFF
length: 15; J: TRBJ1-5; V: TRBV7-2; CDR3: CASSLSGGLNQPQHF
length: 15; J: TRBJ1-2; V: TRBV7-9; CDR3: CASSNDSRSNYGYTF
length: 12; J: TRBJ2-7; V: TRBV29-1; CDR3: CSVEDSRNEQYF
length: 14; J: TRBJ1-2; V: TRBV4-2; CDR3: CASSQVSQSEGYTF
length: 17; J: TRBJ1-3; V: TRBV20-1; CDR3: CSARPPGTGAPGNTIYF
length: 15; J: TRBJ2-1; V: TRBV3-1; CDR3: CASSQAGPTGYEQFF
length: 16; J: TRBJ2-3; V: TRBV7-9; CDR3: CASSPWTGEGTDTQYF
length: 15; J: TRBJ2-2; V: TRBV28; CDR3: CASSLVGSGAGELFF
length: 13; J: TRBJ2-7; V: TRBV3-1; CDR3: CASSRGGSYEQYF
length: 14; J: TRBJ2-7; V: TRBV27; CDR3: CASSWPGQGNEQYF
length: 14; J: TRBJ2-7; V: TRBV20-1; CDR3: CSARGLLADYEQYF
length: 13; J: TRBJ2-5; V: TRBV5-1; CDR3: CASSLEPQETQYF
length: 17; J: TRBJ2-3; V: TRBV7-3; CDR3: CASSLHGVGGSTDTQYF
length: 14; J: TRBJ1-4; V: TRBV2; CDR3: CASSGAGHDEKLFF
length: 14; J: TRBJ2-3; V: TRBV5-1; CDR3: CASSLADRTDTQYF
length: 15; J: TRBJ2-1; V: TRBV19; CDR3: CASTPWTSGGDEQFF
length: 13; J: TRBJ1-5; V: TRBV27; CDR3: CAVGRDQGQPQHF
length: 14; J: TRBJ1-1; V: TRBV29-1; CDR3: CSVRPITMNTEAFF